This T cell receptor (beta chain) was sequenced for a study of blood T cells in healthy people across ages. General study findings and limits: Conclusively comparing naive with antigen-experienced cells was impossible with unsorted PBMCs. It was the long-lived donors that had more naive CD4+ cells and higher diversity than aged donors.

The ends were cut back, 3 bases at V and 3 bases at J, with 8 bases in the middle. From germline, CDR1 is MRHNA and CDR2 SNTAGT. The length of the CDR3 is 13 residues. A word on this clonotype: Its specificity is not known.

The use of a sample-barcoded 5' primer and a J-beta primer mix characterized a second PCR of about 7 to 12 cycles. Using its own MiXCR run on the 5' RACE reads, TCRdb lists one record per CDR3 protein. The sample has some 760,000 distinct CDR3 sequences, around a quarter seen once; the top ten hold 9.4%. The data were also submitted as part of a second study, on T cells of mothers and their children. This second study notes: The TCR beta CDR3 read count exceeded 9.5 million for each mother and was approximately 3 million for each child.

Specimen: blood. The clonotype was recovered from a boy under 18 in good health. V and J are TRBV6-4 and TRBJ2-5; D call uncertain. CDR3 sequence: CASSDCPEETQYF. In DNA form, the CDR3 reads TGTGCCAGCAGTGATTGTCCGGAAGAGACCCAGTACTTC.